This T cell receptor beta chain was recovered during a study of beta chain features in type 1 diabetes. The sequenced template was cDNA made from the entire isolated RNA. Generated by immunoSEQ multiplex PCR, the TCRdb table keeps only in-frame clones and is missing some. The sample records hundreds of thousands of clones, 25% to 35% being singletons. The CDR3 length is 15 residues. V was trimmed by 0 bases and J by 0 bases, leaving 6 bases between them. CDR1 is WSHSY, CDR2 SAAADI, per germline. To note about this clone: Its antigen is still unknown.

Via CD45RO/CCR7/CD25/CD127/CD95/CD27, cells of the CD4+ naive, central memory, regulatory and stem cell-like memory subsets were sorted. Study-level points and caveats: Any PCR bias toward short templates would affect both groups alike.

The V gene is TRBV10-2, the J gene TRBJ2-1; D gene ambiguous. The sequencing sample was made of naive CD4+ T cells from blood. This clonotype originated in a man aged 18-30 years in good health. The CDR3 loop is CASSESGGSYNEQFF. The CDR3 DNA follows: TGCGCCAGCAGTGAGTCAGGCGGCTCCTACAATGAGCAGTTCTTC.